These T cell receptor beta chains were read from a single sample in a study of blood T cell repertoires in COVID-19. Measured with immunoSEQ multiplex PCR; TCRdb has only the in-frame clones, and not every one. The repertoire consists of tens of thousands of clones, with around 90% occurring once and the leading ten covering 6.7%. The sequenced material came from peripheral blood. The source is a young man with COVID-19, enrolled during active disease. Each CDR3 is given with its conserved first and last residue. Fields, in order: clone size, V gene, D gene, J gene, CDR3 protein, CDR3 DNA. A D gene is named only where the DNA matches it firmly. Only part of the rows carry a size: once, few, many, or a class if the clone is expanded.

size: -; V: TRBV6-6; D: TRBD2; J: TRBJ2-7; CDR3: CASSYGGERNF; DNA: TGTGCCAGCAGTTACGGGGGGGAACGCAACTTC
size: -; V: TRBV5-1; D: -; J: TRBJ1-1; CDR3: CASSLSPNTEAFF; DNA: TGCGCCAGCAGCCTAAGTCCGAACACTGAAGCTTTCTTT
size: -; V: TRBV28; D: -; J: TRBJ2-1; CDR3: CASSFWAEAYNEQFF; DNA: TGTGCCAGCAGTTTCTGGGCAGAAGCCTACAATGAGCAGTTCTTC
size: -; V: TRBV28; D: TRBD1; J: TRBJ1-1; CDR3: CATQGGGAYTEAFF; DNA: TGTGCCACCCAAGGAGGGGGCGCGTACACTGAAGCTTTCTTT
size: -; V: TRBV10-2; D: -; J: TRBJ2-1; CDR3: CASSEYGGIAYNEQFF; DNA: TGCGCCAGCAGTGAGTATGGGGGGATCGCCTACAATGAGCAGTTCTTC
size: -; V: TRBV7-2; D: TRBD2; J: TRBJ2-7; CDR3: CASSVRGTSGNEQYF; DNA: TGTGCCAGCAGCGTGAGGGGCACTAGCGGGAACGAGCAGTACTTC
size: -; V: TRBV5-1; D: -; J: TRBJ1-6; CDR3: CASSAGTDLYNSPLHF; DNA: TGCGCCAGCAGCGCAGGGACTGATCTTTATAATTCACCCCTCCACTTT
size: -; V: TRBV15; D: TRBD1; J: TRBJ1-4; CDR3: CATSSTTGGLLF; DNA: TGTGCCACCAGCAGCACCACAGGGGGACTGCTTTTT
size: -; V: TRBV4-1; D: TRBD1; J: TRBJ2-7; CDR3: CASSQRQGRSSYEQYF; DNA: TGCGCCAGCAGCCAACGACAGGGGAGGAGCTCCTACGAGCAGTACTTC
size: -; V: TRBV5-1; D: -; J: TRBJ2-7; CDR3: CASSLGATPAHREMYEQYF; DNA: TGCGCCAGCAGCTTGGGTGCGACCCCGGCGCACCGGGAGATGTACGAGCAGTACTTC
size: few; V: TRBV2; D: -; J: TRBJ1-6; CDR3: CASSDREGSSSPLHF; DNA: TGTGCCAGCAGTGACAGGGAGGGTAGTAGTTCACCCCTCCACTTT
size: -; V: TRBV28; D: TRBD1; J: TRBJ1-5; CDR3: CASTTGDNQPQHF; DNA: TGTGCCAGCACGACAGGGGATAATCAGCCCCAGCATTTT
size: -; V: TRBV30; D: -; J: TRBJ1-5; CDR3: CAWSVGGNSNQPQHF; DNA: TGTGCCTGGAGTGTTGGAGGGAATAGCAATCAGCCCCAGCATTTT
size: -; V: TRBV5-5; D: -; J: TRBJ2-5; CDR3: CASSLGGRGAYF; DNA: TGTGCCAGCAGCTTGGGAGGCAGGGGCGCGTACTTC
size: once; V: TRBV3-1/TRBV3-2; D: -; J: TRBJ1-3; CDR3: CASSQEDRGNTIYF; DNA: TGTGCCAGCAGCCAAGAAGACAGAGGAAACACCATATATTTT
size: -; V: TRBV12-3/TRBV12-4; D: TRBD1; J: TRBJ2-7; CDR3: CASSFSGGEQYF; DNA: TGTGCCAGCAGTTTTTCAGGGGGCGAGCAGTACTTC
size: -; V: TRBV29-1; D: -; J: TRBJ1-2; CDR3: CSVLTDFYGYTF; DNA: TGCAGCGTTTTGACAGATTTCTATGGCTACACCTTC
size: -; V: TRBV28; D: -; J: TRBJ2-6; CDR3: CASSRSGANVLTF; DNA: TGTGCCAGCAGTCGGTCTGGGGCCAACGTCCTGACTTTC
size: -; V: TRBV12-3/TRBV12-4; D: TRBD1; J: TRBJ1-5; CDR3: CASSPQGVQPQHF; DNA: TGTGCCAGCAGCCCCCAGGGGGTTCAGCCCCAGCATTTT
size: -; V: TRBV19; D: TRBD1; J: TRBJ1-5; CDR3: CASSSMQGAINQPQHF; DNA: TGTGCCAGTAGTTCAATGCAGGGGGCTATCAATCAGCCCCAGCATTTT
size: -; V: TRBV9; D: TRBD1; J: TRBJ2-4; CDR3: CASSPGPGQGQNIQYF; DNA: TGTGCCAGCAGCCCCGGCCCCGGACAGGGACAAAACATTCAGTACTTC
size: -; V: TRBV2; D: TRBD1; J: TRBJ1-2; CDR3: CASPDRNLYGYTF; DNA: TGTGCCAGCCCGGACAGGAACCTCTATGGCTACACCTTC
size: few; V: TRBV28; D: -; J: TRBJ1-4; CDR3: CASSSESLFNGFLRGKLLF; DNA: TGTGCCAGCAGTTCGGAGTCGCTATTTAATGGATTCCTTAGGGGAAAACTGCTTTTT
size: -; V: TRBV2; D: TRBD1; J: TRBJ1-2; CDR3: CASSGDSYYGYTF; DNA: TGTGCCAGCAGTGGGGACAGCTACTATGGCTACACCTTC
size: -; V: TRBV27; D: TRBD2; J: TRBJ2-1; CDR3: CASSLRSLTSTYNEQFF; DNA: TGTGCCAGCAGTTTAAGGTCCCTGACTAGCACCTACAATGAGCAGTTCTTC
size: -; V: TRBV9; D: TRBD2; J: TRBJ2-1; CDR3: CASSESGSGLGEQFF; DNA: TGTGCCAGCAGCGAGAGCGGGAGTGGGTTGGGTGAGCAGTTCTTC
size: once; V: TRBV2; D: -; J: TRBJ1-5; CDR3: CASSPDSYSNQPQHF; DNA: TGTGCCAGCAGTCCCGACAGTTATAGCAATCAGCCCCAGCATTTT
size: -; V: TRBV28; D: TRBD2; J: TRBJ2-7; CDR3: CASVLAGGYEQYF; DNA: TGTGCCAGCGTACTAGCGGGAGGGTACGAGCAGTACTTC
size: -; V: TRBV27; D: -; J: TRBJ1-1; CDR3: CASSQNRNTEAFF; DNA: TGTGCCAGCAGTCAGAACAGGAACACTGAAGCTTTCTTT
size: once; V: TRBV24-1; D: -; J: TRBJ2-5; CDR3: CATSDGDRPGQETQYF; DNA: TGTGCCACCAGTGATGGGGATCGGCCAGGGCAAGAGACCCAGTACTTC
size: -; V: TRBV24-1; D: TRBD1; J: TRBJ2-1; CDR3: CATSKRQGDRNEQFF; DNA: TGTGCCACCAGTAAAAGACAGGGGGATAGGAATGAGCAGTTCTTC
size: once; V: TRBV6-2/TRBV6-3; D: -; J: TRBJ1-1; CDR3: CASSPRENTEAFF; DNA: TGTGCCAGCAGCCCTAGAGAGAACACTGAAGCTTTCTTT
size: -; V: TRBV4-1; D: -; J: TRBJ2-3; CDR3: CASSQEGLGLTDTQYF; DNA: TGCGCCAGCAGCCAGGAGGGTCTAGGACTCACAGATACGCAGTATTTT
size: -; V: TRBV5-8; D: -; J: TRBJ2-7; CDR3: CARKTRLDDEQYF; DNA: TGTGCCAGGAAAACGCGACTAGACGACGAGCAGTACTTC
size: -; V: TRBV2; D: -; J: TRBJ2-1; CDR3: CASNIELSYNEQFF; DNA: TGTGCCAGCAATATTGAGCTTTCCTACAATGAGCAGTTCTTC
size: -; V: TRBV7-3; D: TRBD2; J: TRBJ2-1; CDR3: CASSLTVTSGWFF; DNA: TGTGCCAGCAGCTTAACAGTCACTAGCGGTTGGTTCTTC
size: -; V: TRBV6-1; D: -; J: TRBJ2-7; CDR3: CASSGNRDTHSYEQYF; DNA: TGTGCCAGCAGTGGGAACCGGGACACCCACTCCTACGAGCAGTACTTC
size: few; V: TRBV6-6; D: -; J: TRBJ1-2; CDR3: CASSVPGLYGYTF; DNA: TGTGCCAGCAGCGTTCCGGGGTTGTACGGCTACACCTTC
size: -; V: TRBV19; D: -; J: TRBJ2-5; CDR3: CGTARTSQETQYF; DNA: TGTGGTACGGCTCGGACTTCCCAAGAGACCCAGTACTTC
size: -; V: TRBV6-2/TRBV6-3; D: -; J: TRBJ2-7; CDR3: CASSYIFLGGPEQYF; DNA: TGTGCCAGCAGTTACATATTCTTGGGGGGGCCCGAGCAGTACTTC
size: -; V: TRBV7-2; D: TRBD2; J: TRBJ2-1; CDR3: CASSLASGRAYEQFF; DNA: TGTGCCAGCAGCTTAGCTAGCGGGAGGGCCTATGAGCAGTTCTTC
size: -; V: TRBV6-2/TRBV6-3; D: -; J: TRBJ1-2; CDR3: CASSYSVLSNYGYTF; DNA: TGTGCCAGCAGTTACTCCGTCCTTTCTAACTATGGCTACACCTTC